A selection of T cell receptor beta chains follows, all from one sample in a study of cytomegalovirus exposure and HLA in healthy donors. Profiling relied on immunoSEQ multiplex PCR, and the TCRdb table lists in-frame clones only, not all of them. Of about 170,000 clones listed, 70% to 90% are singletons. Sequenced material: PBMCs. Every receptor here comes from a male donor in good health and CMV-seronegative. CDR3s include the opening cysteine and the closing phenylalanine or tryptophan. Each record gives: CDR3 length, J gene, V gene, clone size, D gene, CDR3 protein, CDR3 DNA. A D gene is named only where the DNA matches it firmly. Size values are once, few and many counts, or a class for expanded clones, and some rows have none.

15 TRBJ2-3 TRBV28 - - CASSSSDGFTDTQYF TGTGCCAGCAGTTCCTCTGACGGGTTCACAGATACGCAGTATTTT
15 TRBJ2-3 TRBV2 - TRBD2 CASRRLAGDTDTQYF TGTGCCAGCAGGAGACTAGCGGGAGACACAGATACGCAGTATTTT
17 TRBJ2-1 TRBV15 - TRBD2 CATSREGLAGGNNEQFF TGTGCCACCAGCAGAGAGGGTCTAGCGGGAGGCAACAATGAGCAGTTCTTC
15 TRBJ1-1 TRBV19 few TRBD1 CASSRVDRGNTEAFF TGTGCCAGTAGTAGGGTGGACAGGGGGAACACTGAAGCTTTCTTT
17 TRBJ2-7 TRBV4-1 - TRBD2 CASSQVFTSGGRYEQYF TGCGCCAGCAGCCAAGTATTTACTAGCGGGGGGCGCTACGAGCAGTACTTC
15 TRBJ2-2 TRBV19 - - CASSWKLDPAGELFF TGTGCCAGTAGTTGGAAGCTAGACCCGGCCGGGGAGCTGTTTTTT
15 TRBJ2-3 TRBV9 - - CASSVQSISTDTQYF TGTGCCAGCAGCGTACAGTCAATCTCCACAGATACGCAGTATTTT
14 TRBJ2-7 TRBV29-1 - TRBD1 CSARWGDRGYEQYF TGCAGCGCCCGATGGGGGGACAGGGGGTACGAGCAGTACTTC
17 TRBJ2-3 TRBV15 - - CATSRDQGARRGDTQYF TGTGCCACCAGCAGAGACCAAGGAGCGCGGAGAGGAGATACGCAGTATTTT
14 TRBJ2-7 TRBV30 - TRBD1 CACRRDRARDEQYF TGTGCCTGTAGGAGAGACAGGGCCAGAGACGAGCAGTACTTC
14 TRBJ2-2 TRBV18 - - CASSPSLSPGELFF TGTGCCAGCTCACCTAGTCTTTCTCCCGGGGAGCTGTTTTTT
14 TRBJ2-5 TRBV9 - TRBD2 CASSFGGGEETQYF TGTGCCAGCAGCTTTGGCGGGGGTGAGGAGACCCAGTACTTC
14 TRBJ1-2 TRBV28 - TRBD1 CASSPWTGDYGYTF TGTGCCAGCAGTCCGTGGACAGGGGACTATGGCTACACCTTC
17 TRBJ1-4 TRBV7-3 - - CASSSHSRGQTNEKLFF TGTGCCAGCAGCTCGCACTCAAGGGGACAAACTAATGAAAAACTGTTTTTT
15 TRBJ1-4 TRBV19 - - CASSPPVGPNEKLFF TGTGCCAGTAGTCCCCCGGTGGGGCCTAATGAAAAACTGTTTTTT
14 TRBJ2-5 TRBV9 - - CASSVGPGKETQYF TGTGCCAGCAGCGTAGGCCCGGGGAAGGAGACCCAGTACTTC
14 TRBJ2-3 TRBV7-2 - - CASSWEPSTDTQYF TGTGCCAGCAGCTGGGAGCCCAGTACGGATACGCAGTATTTT
14 TRBJ2-2 TRBV5-6 - - CASSLEVRAGELFF TGTGCCAGCAGCTTGGAGGTCAGGGCCGGGGAGCTGTTTTTT
14 TRBJ1-2 TRBV25-1 - - CASSAERQNYGYTF TGTGCCAGCAGTGCGGAGCGGCAGAACTATGGCTACACCTTC
15 TRBJ1-2 TRBV6-5 - TRBD1 CASSYRTGGADGYTF TGTGCCAGCAGTTACCGGACAGGGGGCGCGGATGGCTACACCTTC
14 TRBJ2-7 TRBV4-3 few - CASSQESGAHEQYF TGCGCCAGCAGCCAAGAATCAGGCGCCCACGAGCAGTACTTC
15 TRBJ1-5 TRBV6-1 - TRBD1 CASSSTGARNQPQHF TGTGCCAGCAGTTCGACAGGGGCGAGAAATCAGCCCCAGCATTTT
18 TRBJ1-3 TRBV5-1 - - CASSLDGRGLVSGNTIYF TGCGCCAGCAGCTTGGACGGCAGGGGTTTAGTCTCTGGAAACACCATATATTTT
16 TRBJ2-5 TRBV5-5 few TRBD2 CASSRGLAGDTETQYF TGTGCCAGCAGCCGGGGACTAGCGGGAGATACGGAGACCCAGTACTTC
21 TRBJ2-3 TRBV4-2 - TRBD2 CASSHDSSWLAEDSSTDTQYF TGTGCCAGCAGCCATGATAGTTCGTGGCTAGCGGAGGACTCTAGCACAGATACGCAGTATTTT